This entry lists 19 T cell receptor beta chains sequenced from one sample in a study of Ad26.COV2.S vaccination and SARS-CoV-2 variants. Measured with immunoSEQ multiplex PCR; TCRdb has only the in-frame clones, and not every one. In the table there are around 270,000 clones, around nine tenths of which are singletons. The sample's treatment: approximately 18 received Ad26.COV2.S at low or high dose, single or two shots; five or six received placebo; per-sample allocation not given. The samples date from day 63 after the first vaccine or placebo injection. Specimen: peripheral blood, collected in a trial of Ad26.COV2.S vaccine versus placebo. The receptors were sampled from a person aged 18 to 65 who received the Ad26.COV2.S COVID-19 vaccine or a placebo.

The rearrangement uses TRBV3-1 (or the pseudogene TRBV3-2) and TRBJ2-3; 13 bases match TRBD2. This CDR3 contains 18 residues. Germline trimming cut 5 bases from V and 6 bases from J; bases unmatched to any gene: 14. CDR1 LGHDT and CDR2 YNNKEL come from the germline V gene (reference sequence). CDR3 residues: CASSGDLLAGGPGDTQYF. CDR3 coding DNA: TGTGCCAGCAGCGGGGATCTACTAGCGGGAGGGCCGGGGGATACGCAGTATTTT.

The rearrangement uses TRBV7-9 and TRBJ2-7; no clear D gene. The CDR3 covers 10 residues. Germline V gives CDR1 SEHNR, CDR2 FQNEAQ (reference sequence). V lost 3 bases, J lost 7 bases, and 4 bases lay in between. This chain's CDR3 is CASSFGEQYV. In DNA form, the CDR3 reads TGTGCCAGCAGCTTCGGGGAGCAGTACGTC.

The chain links TRBV7-2 to TRBJ2-1, with TRBD2 identical over 8 bases. CDR1 and CDR2 (germline): SGHTA, FQGNSA. Unmatched junction bases numbered 10, after V lost 0 bases and J lost 3 bases. The CDR3 consists of 18 residues. The CDR3 sequence: CASSLAGIAGGLYNEQFF. Here the CDR3 DNA reads TGTGCCAGCAGCTTAGCCGGGATCGCGGGAGGACTCTACAATGAGCAGTTCTTC.

The CDR3 region is CASTPEGVVTQYF. The CDR3 DNA is TGTGCCAGCACCCCAGAGGGGGTAGTGACCCAGTACTTC. The V call is TRBV2, the J call TRBJ2-5, with D maybe TRBD1 (6 bases). Trimming took 7 bases from V and 7 from J, leaving 16 bases between them. Germline V CDR1 and CDR2: SNHLY, FYNNEI. The CDR3 has 13 residues.

CDR3 in amino acids: CASEFRTGAEQFF. The CDR3 DNA reads as TGTGCTAGTGAATTCCGGACAGGGGCTGAGCAGTTCTTC. The genes are TRBV12-5 and TRBJ2-1, with 9 nucleotides matching TRBD1. Per the germline V gene, CDR1 is LGHNT and CDR2 is FRNRAP. The CDR3 has 13 residues. V shed 7 bases, J shed 9 bases, and the junction held 7 bases outside the gene matches.

The rearrangement links TRBV5-4 to TRBJ2-5; the match to TRBD2 covers 10 bases. Germline values: CDR1 SGHNT, CDR2 YYREEE (reference sequence). V gave up 3 bases and J gave up 0 bases; unmatched junction bases: 5. The CDR3 covers 16 residues. CDR3 residues: CASSSRAGGYQETQYF. CDR3 DNA sequence: TGTGCCAGCAGCTCACGAGCGGGGGGGTACCAAGAGACCCAGTACTTC.

Details on this clone: This specimen includes other DNA sequences encoding the same CDR3. The chain combines TRBV10-3 with TRBJ2-5; D gene unclear. The CDR3 has 12 amino acids. Germline values: CDR1 ENHRY, CDR2 SYGVKD. The ends were cut back, 0 bases at V and 1 base at J, with 0 bases in the middle. The CDR3 region is CAISESQETQYF. CDR3 coding DNA: TGTGCCATCAGTGAGTCCCAAGAGACCCAGTACTTC.

The chain couples TRBV7-8 to TRBJ2-2; D tentatively fits TRBD1 or TRBD2 (7 bases each). The length of the CDR3 is 17 residues. Germline lookup yields CDR1 SGHVS and CDR2 FQNEAQ. Deletions cut 5 bases from V and 5 bases from J, with 21 bases between. The DNA of the CDR3 is TGTGCCAGCAGCCGAGGGGGCGCGGGAGCCCCGACCGGGGAGCTGTTTTTT. It translates to CASSRGGAGAPTGELFF.

V and J are TRBV7-3 and TRBJ2-1; D ambiguous. Germline values: CDR1 SGHTA, CDR2 FQGTGA. The CDR3 consists of 13 residues. Trimming shortened V by 5 bases and J by 6 bases, and 11 bases separated the two germline ends. The CDR3 spells CASSPPLSNEQFF. In DNA, the CDR3 is TGTGCCAGCAGCCCCCCCCTATCCAATGAGCAGTTCTTC.

The table lists this clone with a few counts. The V gene is TRBV25-1, the J gene TRBJ1-1, with TRBD1 as a possible D gene (5 bases). V was trimmed by 5 bases and J by 5 bases, leaving 18 bases between them. CDR1 is MGHDK and CDR2 is SYGVNS in the germline V gene. This CDR3 spans 15 amino acids. The CDR3 nucleotides read TGTGCCAGCAGTCATCGGGGGATTGTGGGGACTGAAGCTTTCTTT. This codes for CASSHRGIVGTEAFF.

This clone was observed a single time. The genes are TRBV6-2 or TRBV6-3 and TRBJ2-1, with a tentative D call TRBD2 (6 bases). V shed 3 bases and J shed 12 bases, with 15 bases lying between them. Germline values: CDR1 MNHEY, CDR2 SVGEGT. The CDR3 contains 13 residues. The CDR3 DNA sequence: TGTGCCAGCAGTTATAGCGGCTCGATGGGGCAGTTCTTC. Amino acids: CASSYSGSMGQFF.

This clone is a singleton in its sample. The J gene is TRBJ2-1, the V gene TRBV11-3, with 9 bases that match TRBD1. The CDR3 loop spans 15 amino acids. Unmatched junction bases numbered 7, after V lost 5 bases and J lost 5 bases. Germline loops: CDR1 SGHNT, CDR2 YENEEA. The CDR3 DNA sequence: TGTGCCAGCAGCCTCTCGGGACAGGGCCACAATGAGCAGTTCTTC. It yields the protein CASSLSGQGHNEQFF.

This chain joins TRBV5-6 and TRBJ1-2; 7 nucleotides agree with TRBD1. This CDR3 contains 15 residues. In germline, CDR1 is SGHDT, CDR2 YYEEEE. The J segment lost 4 bases and the V segment lost 0 bases, leaving 6 bases of the junction unmatched. The DNA of the CDR3 is TGTGCCAGCAGCTTGGCCAGGGGGTATGGCTATGGCTACACCTTC. This encodes CASSLARGYGYGYTF.

The chain has TRBV19 and TRBJ2-5; D tentatively reads TRBD1 or TRBD2 (5 bases each). This CDR3 has 16 residues. Germline CDR1 LNHDA, CDR2 SQIVND (reference sequence). With 6 bases removed from V and 4 bases from J, the gap between germline ends came to 21 bases. The CDR3 bases are TGTGCCAGTAGCGACCCGGGACGGGAACGATTAGAGACCCAGTACTTC. It translates to CASSDPGRERLETQYF.

To note about this clone: This likely stems from a read error, as it lies one base from a far larger clone. V usage is TRBV6-6 and J usage is TRBJ1-2; 9 bases agree with TRBD1. The CDR3 spans 13 residues. J was trimmed by 8 bases and V by 5 bases; bases with no gene match: 6. Germline loops: CDR1 MNHNY, CDR2 SVGAGI (reference sequence). CDR3 protein: CASSAQGARGYTF. DNA for the CDR3: TGTGCCAGCAGTGCACAGGGGGCGCGGGGCTACACCTTC.

This rearrangement joins TRBV19 to TRBJ1-2; TRBD1 matches at 8 bases. There are 15 residues in the CDR3. V dropped 3 bases and J dropped 7; count of bases not matched to a gene: 10. Germline V gene data show CDR1 as LNHDA and CDR2 as SQIVND (reference sequence). The CDR3 sequence: CASSISRGQGAGYTF. As DNA, the CDR3 is TGTGCCAGTAGTATTTCTCGGGGGCAGGGGGCTGGCTACACCTTC.

This sequence joins TRBV7-2 and TRBJ1-2; D remains unclear. Germline V gives CDR1 SGHTA, CDR2 FQGNSA. The CDR3 is 12 residues long. V was trimmed by 5 bases and J by 4 bases, leaving 8 bases between them. CDR3 sequence: CASSPSVYGYTF. The DNA of the CDR3 is TGTGCCAGCAGCCCTTCGGTCTATGGCTACACCTTC.

The chain is built from TRBV2 and TRBJ2-7; 12 bases map to TRBD2. CDR3 size: 17 residues. Germline V gives CDR1 SNHLY, CDR2 FYNNEI. After removal of 4 bases from V and 5 bases from J, the junction contained 12 bases not matched to a gene. The CDR3, as DNA: TGTGCCAGCAGTGCCCCTTCTCTAGCGGGAGGGCCCGACGAGCAGTACGTC. Amino acid sequence: CASSAPSLAGGPDEQYV.

The rearrangement joins TRBV10-2 to TRBJ1-4, with 7 nucleotides matching TRBD1. The CDR3 consists of 17 residues. The ends lost 0 bases at V and 6 bases at J; junction bases unmatched: 10. Germline loops: CDR1 WSHSY, CDR2 SAAADI. The CDR3 region is CASSESGQTGFYEKLFF. The DNA for the CDR3 is TGCGCCAGCAGTGAGTCGGGACAGACTGGCTTTTATGAAAAACTGTTTTTT.